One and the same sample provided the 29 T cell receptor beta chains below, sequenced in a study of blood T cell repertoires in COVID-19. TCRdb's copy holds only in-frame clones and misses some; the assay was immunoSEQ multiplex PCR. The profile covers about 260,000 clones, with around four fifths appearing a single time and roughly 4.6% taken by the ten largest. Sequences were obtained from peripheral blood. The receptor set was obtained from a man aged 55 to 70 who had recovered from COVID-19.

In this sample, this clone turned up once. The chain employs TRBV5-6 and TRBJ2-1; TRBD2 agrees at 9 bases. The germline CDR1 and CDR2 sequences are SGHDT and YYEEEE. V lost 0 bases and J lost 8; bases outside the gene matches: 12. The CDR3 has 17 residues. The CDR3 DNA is TGTGCCAGCAGCTTGGGACTCTCGGCTAGCGGGGTTGATGAGCAGTTCTTC. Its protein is CASSLGLSASGVDEQFF.

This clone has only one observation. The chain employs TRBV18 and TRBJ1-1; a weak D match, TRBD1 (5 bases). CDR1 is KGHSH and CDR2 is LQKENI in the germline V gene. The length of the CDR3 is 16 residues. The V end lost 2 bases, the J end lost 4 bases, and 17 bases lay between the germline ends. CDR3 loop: CASSPNGARGATEAFF. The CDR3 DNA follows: TGTGCCAGCTCACCAAACGGGGCGCGGGGAGCCACTGAAGCTTTCTTT.

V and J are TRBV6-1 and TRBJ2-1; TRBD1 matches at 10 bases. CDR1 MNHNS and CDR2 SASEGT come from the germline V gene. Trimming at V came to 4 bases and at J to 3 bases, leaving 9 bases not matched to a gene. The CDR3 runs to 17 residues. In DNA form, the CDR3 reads TGTGCCAGCAGTGTAATCCATCGGACAGGGGGCTACAATGAGCAGTTCTTC. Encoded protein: CASSVIHRTGGYNEQFF.

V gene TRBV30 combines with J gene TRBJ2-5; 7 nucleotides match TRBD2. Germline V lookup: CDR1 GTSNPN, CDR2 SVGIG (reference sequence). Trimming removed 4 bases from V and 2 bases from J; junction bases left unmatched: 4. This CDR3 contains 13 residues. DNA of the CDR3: TGTGCCTGGAATCCAGCGGGACAAGAGACCCAGTACTTC. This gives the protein CAWNPAGQETQYF.

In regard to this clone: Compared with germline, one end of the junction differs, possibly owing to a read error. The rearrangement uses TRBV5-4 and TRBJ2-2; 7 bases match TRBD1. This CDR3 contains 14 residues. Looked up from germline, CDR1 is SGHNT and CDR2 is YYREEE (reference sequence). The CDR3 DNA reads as TGTGCCAGCAGCTTACAGGGGAACGCCGGGGAGCTGTTTTTT. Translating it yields CASSLQGNAGELFF. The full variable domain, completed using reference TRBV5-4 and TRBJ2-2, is ETGVTQSPTHLIKTRGQQVTLRCSSQSGHNTVSWYQQALGQGPQFIFQYYREEENGRGNFPPRFSGLQFPNYSSELNVNALELDDSALYLCASSLQGNAGELFFGEGSRLTVL.

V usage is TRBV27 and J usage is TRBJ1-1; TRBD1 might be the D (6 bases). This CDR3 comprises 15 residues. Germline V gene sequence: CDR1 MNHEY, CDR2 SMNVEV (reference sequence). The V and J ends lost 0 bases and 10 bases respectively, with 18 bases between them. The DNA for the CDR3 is TGTGCCAGCAGTTTATCGTCGCCCAGGGGAATGGGAGCTTTCTTT. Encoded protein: CASSLSSPRGMGAFF.

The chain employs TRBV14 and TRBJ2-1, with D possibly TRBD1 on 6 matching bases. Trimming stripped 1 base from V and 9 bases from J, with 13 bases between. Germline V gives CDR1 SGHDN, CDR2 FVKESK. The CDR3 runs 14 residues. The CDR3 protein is CASSQVVVQGEQFF. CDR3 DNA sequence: TGTGCCAGCAGCCAAGTAGTAGTACAGGGTGAGCAGTTCTTC.

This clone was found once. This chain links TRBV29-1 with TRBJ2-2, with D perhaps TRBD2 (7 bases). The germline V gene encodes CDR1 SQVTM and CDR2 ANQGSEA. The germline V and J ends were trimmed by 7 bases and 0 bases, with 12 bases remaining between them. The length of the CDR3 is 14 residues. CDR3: CSAGGHSNTGELFF. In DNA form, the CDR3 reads TGCAGCGCGGGGGGACACTCGAACACCGGGGAGCTGTTTTTT.

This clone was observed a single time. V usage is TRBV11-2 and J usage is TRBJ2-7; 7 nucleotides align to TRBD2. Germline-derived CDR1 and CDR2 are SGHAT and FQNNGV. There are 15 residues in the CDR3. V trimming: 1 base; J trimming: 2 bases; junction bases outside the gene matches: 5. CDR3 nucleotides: TGTGCCAGCAGCTTAGTGGGAGGGGCTACCTACGAGCAGTACTTC. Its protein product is CASSLVGGATYEQYF.

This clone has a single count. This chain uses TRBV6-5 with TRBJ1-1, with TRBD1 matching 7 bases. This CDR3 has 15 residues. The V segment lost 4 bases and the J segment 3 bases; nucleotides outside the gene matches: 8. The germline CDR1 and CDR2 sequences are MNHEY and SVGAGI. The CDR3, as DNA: TGTGCCAGCAGTTTCACGACAGGGTGGGACACTGAAGCTTTCTTT. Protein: CASSFTTGWDTEAFF.

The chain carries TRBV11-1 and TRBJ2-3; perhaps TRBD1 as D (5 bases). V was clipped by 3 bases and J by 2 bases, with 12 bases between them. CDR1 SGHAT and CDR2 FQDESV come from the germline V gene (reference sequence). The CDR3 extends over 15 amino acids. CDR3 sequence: CASSFGAGITDTQYF. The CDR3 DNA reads TGTGCCAGCAGCTTTGGGGCAGGCATCACAGATACGCAGTATTTT.

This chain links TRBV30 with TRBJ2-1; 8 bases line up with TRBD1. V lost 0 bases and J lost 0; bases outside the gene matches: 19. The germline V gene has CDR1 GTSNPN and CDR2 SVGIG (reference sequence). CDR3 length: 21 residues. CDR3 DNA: TGTGCCTGGAGTGTACTCGACGCAGGGGGCTTGGGCGTCCACTCCTACAATGAGCAGTTCTTC. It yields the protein CAWSVLDAGGLGVHSYNEQFF.

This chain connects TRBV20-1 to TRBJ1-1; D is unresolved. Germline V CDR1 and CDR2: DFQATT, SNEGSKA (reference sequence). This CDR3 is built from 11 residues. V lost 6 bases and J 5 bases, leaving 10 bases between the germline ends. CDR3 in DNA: TGCAGTGCCATTAGGGAGACTGAAGCTTTCTTT. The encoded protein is CSAIRETEAFF.

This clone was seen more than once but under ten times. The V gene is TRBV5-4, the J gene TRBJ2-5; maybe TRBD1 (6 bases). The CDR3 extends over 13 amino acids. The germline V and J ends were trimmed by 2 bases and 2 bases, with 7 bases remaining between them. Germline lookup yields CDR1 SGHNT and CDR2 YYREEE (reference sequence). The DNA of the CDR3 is TGTGCCAGCAGCTTCGGACAGCAAGAGACCCAGTACTTC. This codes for CASSFGQQETQYF.

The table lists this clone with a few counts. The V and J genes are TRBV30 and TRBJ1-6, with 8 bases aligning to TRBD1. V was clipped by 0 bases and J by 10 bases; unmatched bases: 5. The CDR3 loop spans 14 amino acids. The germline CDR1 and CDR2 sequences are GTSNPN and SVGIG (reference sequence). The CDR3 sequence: CAWSVGQVKSPLHF. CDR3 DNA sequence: TGTGCCTGGAGTGTGGGACAGGTCAAATCACCCCTCCACTTT.

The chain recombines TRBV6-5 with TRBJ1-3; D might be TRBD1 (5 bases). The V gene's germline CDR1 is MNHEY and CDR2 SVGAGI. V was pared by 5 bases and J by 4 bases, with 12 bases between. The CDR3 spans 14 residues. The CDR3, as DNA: TGTGCCAGCAGTCCCGGGGGGTTGGGAAACACCATATATTTT. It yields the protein CASSPGGLGNTIYF.

This CDR3 is CAWSGQGGGQPQHF. Written as DNA, the CDR3 is TGTGCCTGGAGTGGACAGGGGGGAGGTCAGCCCCAGCATTTT. This chain joins TRBV30 and TRBJ1-5, with 9 nucleotides matching TRBD1. The V gene end was trimmed by 1 base and the J gene end by 6 bases; junction bases not matched to a gene: 4. Germline V gene lookup returns CDR1 GTSNPN and CDR2 SVGIG (reference sequence). The CDR3 covers 14 residues.

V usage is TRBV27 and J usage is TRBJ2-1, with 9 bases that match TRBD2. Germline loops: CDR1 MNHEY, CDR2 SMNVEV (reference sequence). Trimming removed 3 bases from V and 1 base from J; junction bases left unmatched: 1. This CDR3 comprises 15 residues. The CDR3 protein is CASSLAGGSYNEQFF. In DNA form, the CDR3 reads TGTGCCAGCAGTTTGGCGGGAGGGTCCTACAATGAGCAGTTCTTC.

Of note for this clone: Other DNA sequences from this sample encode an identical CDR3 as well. The CDR3: CASSPGQGGYGYTF. CDR3 nucleotides: TGTGCCAGCAGTCCAGGACAGGGAGGGTATGGCTACACCTTC. The chain links TRBV2 to TRBJ1-2; 8 bases fit TRBD1. CDR1 is SNHLY, CDR2 FYNNEI, per germline. V lost 5 bases to trimming and J lost 5 bases; unmatched junction nucleotides: 7. The CDR3 length is 14 residues.

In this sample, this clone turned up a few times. The CDR3 sequence is CSALQGSEFF. CDR3 nucleotide sequence: TGCAGCGCCCTACAGGGATCCGAGTTCTTC. The chain has TRBV29-1 and TRBJ2-1; tentatively, D is TRBD1 (6 bases). Germline loops: CDR1 SQVTM, CDR2 ANQGSEA. Trimming removed 7 bases from V and 14 bases from J, with 15 bases in between. This CDR3 region has 10 residues.

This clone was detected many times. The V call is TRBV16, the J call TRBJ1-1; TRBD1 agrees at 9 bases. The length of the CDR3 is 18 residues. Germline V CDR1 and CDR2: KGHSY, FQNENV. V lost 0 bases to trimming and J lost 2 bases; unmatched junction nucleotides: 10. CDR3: CASSQSRRTGGLNTEAFF. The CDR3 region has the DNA TGTGCCAGCAGCCAATCGAGGCGAACAGGGGGCCTAAACACTGAAGCTTTCTTT.

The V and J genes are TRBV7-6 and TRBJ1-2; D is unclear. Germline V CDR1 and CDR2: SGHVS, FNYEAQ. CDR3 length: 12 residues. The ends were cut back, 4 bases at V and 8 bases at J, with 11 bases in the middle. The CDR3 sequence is CASSSGLRGYTF. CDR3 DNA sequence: TGTGCCAGCAGCTCGGGTCTTCGGGGCTACACCTTC.

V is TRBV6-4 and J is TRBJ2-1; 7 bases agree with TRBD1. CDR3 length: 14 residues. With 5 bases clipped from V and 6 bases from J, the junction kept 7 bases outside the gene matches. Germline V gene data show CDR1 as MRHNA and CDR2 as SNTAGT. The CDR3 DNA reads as TGTGCCAGCAGTCCTAGTCCAGGGGGCAATGAGCAGTTCTTC. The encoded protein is CASSPSPGGNEQFF.

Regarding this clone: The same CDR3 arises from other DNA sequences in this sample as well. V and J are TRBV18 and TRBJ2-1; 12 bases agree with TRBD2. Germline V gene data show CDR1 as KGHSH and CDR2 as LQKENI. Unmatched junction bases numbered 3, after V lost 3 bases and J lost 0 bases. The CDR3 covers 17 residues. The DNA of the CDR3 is TGTGCCAGCTCACCTAAGACTAGCGGGAGCTCCTACAATGAGCAGTTCTTC. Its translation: CASSPKTSGSSYNEQFF.

The CDR3, as DNA: TGCGCCAGCAGCGACAGGGGTGGTGAAAAACTGTTTTTT. Protein: CASSDRGGEKLFF. This chain links TRBV10-2 with TRBJ1-4, with 8 bases that match TRBD1. V gave up 6 bases and J gave up 7 bases; unmatched junction bases: 4. The CDR3 runs to 13 residues. Germline assignment: CDR1 WSHSY and CDR2 SAAADI.

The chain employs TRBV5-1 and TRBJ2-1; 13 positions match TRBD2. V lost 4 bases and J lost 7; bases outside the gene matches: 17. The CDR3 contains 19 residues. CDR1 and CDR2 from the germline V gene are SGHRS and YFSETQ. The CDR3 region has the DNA TGCGCCAGCAGCCTCCTGGACGGACTAGCGGGAGTTCGAGCTAATGAGCAGTTCTTC. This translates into CASSLLDGLAGVRANEQFF.

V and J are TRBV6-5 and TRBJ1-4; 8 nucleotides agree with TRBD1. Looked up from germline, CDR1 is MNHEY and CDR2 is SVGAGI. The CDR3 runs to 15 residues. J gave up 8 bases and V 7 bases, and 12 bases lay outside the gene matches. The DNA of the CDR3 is TGTGCCAGCAATACAGGGGGGACAGGTGGGGAAAAACTGTTTTTT. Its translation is CASNTGGTGGEKLFF.

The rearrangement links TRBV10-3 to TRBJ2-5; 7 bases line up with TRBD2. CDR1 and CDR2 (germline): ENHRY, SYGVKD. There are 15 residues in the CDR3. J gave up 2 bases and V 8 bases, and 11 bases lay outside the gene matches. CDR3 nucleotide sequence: TGTGCCATCTCAGGAGGGACTACTATTCAAGAGACCCAGTACTTC. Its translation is CAISGGTTIQETQYF.

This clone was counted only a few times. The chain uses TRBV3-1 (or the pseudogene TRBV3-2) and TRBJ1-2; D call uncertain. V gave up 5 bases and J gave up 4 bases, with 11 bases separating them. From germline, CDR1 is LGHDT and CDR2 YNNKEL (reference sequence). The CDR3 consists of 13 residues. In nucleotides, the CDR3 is TGTGCCAGCAGCGCCGGGATTTTCTATGGCTACACCTTC. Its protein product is CASSAGIFYGYTF.